The 4 T cell receptor beta chains in this list originate from one sample, sequenced in a study of early T cells in non-severe SARS-CoV-2 infection. TCRdb analysed the 5' RACE reads with MiXCR anew, one entry per CDR3 protein. Of approximately 70,000 distinct CDR3 sequences detected, roughly 13% appear once; the ten largest clones hold more than 13%. Material for sequencing was whole blood. These receptors all come from an adult who was a healthcare worker with PCR-confirmed SARS-CoV-2 infection or an uninfected control (not recorded which).

In this sample, this clonotype turned up many times. The V call is TRBV2, the J call TRBJ1-3, with D uncertain. This CDR3 is built from 17 residues. Per the germline V gene, CDR1 is SNHLY and CDR2 is FYNNEI. The V and J ends lost 1 base and 0 bases respectively, with 13 bases between them. CDR3 in amino acids: CASSEGGPGSSGNTIYF. The CDR3, as DNA: TGTGCCAGCAGTGAAGGAGGCCCCGGAAGCTCTGGAAACACCATATATTTT. The full variable domain, rest sourced from reference TRBV2 and TRBJ1-3, is EPEVTQTPSHQVTQMGQEVILRCVPISNHLYFYWYRQILGQKVEFLVSFYNNEISEKSEIFDDQFSVERPDGSNFTLKIRSTKLEDSAMYFCASSEGGPGSSGNTIYFGEGSWLTVV.

This clonotype was recorded many times. CDR3 residues: CASSQSRGTGSYEQYF. The CDR3 nucleotides read TGCGCCAGCAGCCAAAGTAGGGGGACAGGGTCCTACGAGCAGTACTTC. This chain connects TRBV4-1 to TRBJ2-7; 9 bases fit TRBD1. Germline CDR1 MGHRA, CDR2 YSYEKL. The V segment lost 2 bases and the J segment 1 base; nucleotides outside the gene matches: 6. CDR3 length equals 16 residues.

The chain links TRBV11-1 to TRBJ2-3, with a possible D match to TRBD1 (6 bases). Germline V gene data show CDR1 as SGHAT and CDR2 as FQDESV (reference sequence). With 5 bases removed from V and 2 bases from J, the gap between germline ends came to 17 bases. CDR3 length: 16 residues. The DNA of the CDR3 is TGTGCCAGCAGCCTCATCGGCCAGGGGATCACAGATACGCAGTATTTT. Encoded protein: CASSLIGQGITDTQYF. The whole variable domain, filled in from reference TRBV11-1 and TRBJ2-3, reads EAEVAQSPRYKITEKSQAVAFWCDPISGHATLYWYRQILGQGPELLVQFQDESVVDDSQLPKDRFSAERLKGVDSTLKIQPAELGDSAMYLCASSLIGQGITDTQYFGPGTRLTVL.

There are a few counts of this clonotype. The gene calls are TRBV15 and TRBJ2-7, with a weak D call TRBD1 (6 bases). Trimming took off 3 bases at V and 0 bases at J, with 12 bases between the two ends. The CDR3 is 15 residues long. Germline V gives CDR1 LNHNV, CDR2 YYDKDF (reference sequence). CDR3 sequence (DNA): TGTGCCACCAGCAGGTCCCGGGACACCTCCTACGAGCAGTACTTC. Its translation: CATSRSRDTSYEQYF. The full variable domain, rest sourced from reference TRBV15 and TRBJ2-7, is DAMVIQNPRYQVTQFGKPVTLSCSQTLNHNVMYWYQQKSSQAPKLLFHYYDKDFNNEADTPDNFQSRRPNTSFCFLDIRSPGLGDTAMYLCATSRSRDTSYEQYFGPGTRLTVT.